One sample yielded the 21 T cell receptor beta chains listed below, sequenced in a study of blood T cell repertoires in COVID-19. TCRdb's table, derived via immunoSEQ multiplex PCR, lists solely in-frame clones and lacks some. The sample shows 150,000 to 200,000 clones, around 80% of them seen only once. The sample taken for sequencing was PBMCs or T cells enriched from blood (not recorded which). All receptors come from a woman between 45 and 65 years old with acute COVID-19.

This clone was seen only a few times. This sequence joins TRBV7-9 and TRBJ1-2; TRBD1 matches at 9 bases. The CDR3 has 14 amino acids. The V gene's germline CDR1 is SEHNR and CDR2 FQNEAQ (reference sequence). V shed 5 bases and J 8 bases; nucleotides not matched to a gene: 9. CDR3 region: CASSLGTGTGGYTF. The CDR3 DNA sequence: TGTGCCAGCAGCCTCGGGACAGGGACTGGCGGCTACACCTTC.

The rearrangement uses TRBV7-8 and TRBJ1-2, with 7 bases lining up with TRBD1. Germline V gene lookup returns CDR1 SGHVS and CDR2 FQNEAQ. The CDR3 sequence is 16 residues long. The trim removed 2 bases at V and 4 bases at J, leaving 10 bases unmatched. The CDR3 is CASSLSFVGQSYGYTF. The CDR3 bases are TGTGCCAGCAGCTTAAGTTTTGTGGGACAGAGCTATGGCTACACCTTC.

The gene calls are TRBV6-5 and TRBJ2-5; D call uncertain. The CDR3 is made up of 15 amino acids. Germline CDR1 and CDR2: MNHEY and SVGAGI. Trimming shortened V by 4 bases and J by 1 base, and 13 bases separated the two germline ends. CDR3 sequence: CASSSMLTLQETQYF. CDR3 sequence (DNA): TGTGCCAGCAGTTCCATGTTGACACTCCAAGAGACCCAGTACTTC.

The chain joins TRBV10-1 to TRBJ1-2; 8 bases line up with TRBD1. This CDR3 region has 13 residues. V lost 5 bases to trimming and J lost 10 bases; unmatched junction nucleotides: 9. Germline V gene sequence: CDR1 WNHNN, CDR2 SYGVQD (reference sequence). CDR3 amino acids: CASSSSDRAYYTF. The CDR3 nucleotides read TGCGCCAGCAGTAGCTCGGACAGGGCTTACTACACCTTC.

The DNA for the CDR3 is TGTGCCAGCAGAGGGGGACAGGGGTGGACTGAAGCTTTCTTT. This encodes CASRGGQGWTEAFF. This rearrangement joins TRBV6-5 to TRBJ1-1; 10 bases are a match to TRBD1. The CDR3 totals 14 residues. CDR1 and CDR2 from the germline V gene are MNHEY and SVGAGI. After removal of 6 bases from V and 5 bases from J, the junction contained 6 bases not matched to a gene.

This clone turned up a few times. The gene calls are TRBV18 and TRBJ1-3, with TRBD1 identical over 9 bases. Germline V gives CDR1 KGHSH, CDR2 LQKENI. V shed 3 bases and J 3 bases; nucleotides not matched to a gene: 12. CDR3 length: 18 amino acids. Here the CDR3 DNA reads TGTGCCAGCTCACCTCAAGGACAGGGGCAGAGGAATGGAAACACCATATATTTT. Amino acids: CASSPQGQGQRNGNTIYF.

The chain employs TRBV6-6 and TRBJ1-2, with TRBD1 identical over 12 bases. Trimming took 2 bases from V and 7 from J; bases not matched to a gene: 5. Looked up from germline, CDR1 is MNHNY and CDR2 is SVGAGI (reference sequence). CDR3 length: 15 amino acids. This chain's CDR3 is CASSYEGQGASGYTF. The CDR3, as DNA: TGTGCCAGCAGTTACGAGGGACAGGGGGCGAGTGGCTACACCTTC.

CDR3 residues: CASSERGNTDTQYF. The CDR3 DNA follows: TGTGCCAGTAGCGAGCGGGGGAACACAGATACGCAGTATTTT. The chain links TRBV19 to TRBJ2-3, with TRBD2 matching 8 bases. This CDR3 contains 14 residues. CDR1 is LNHDA and CDR2 is SQIVND in the germline V gene (reference sequence). V shed 6 bases, J shed 2 bases, and the junction held 4 bases outside the gene matches. Variable domain in full (rest from reference TRBV19 and TRBJ2-3): DGGITQSPKYLFRKEGQNVTLSCEQNLNHDAMYWYRQDPGQGLRLIYYSQIVNDFQKGDIAEGYSVSREKKESFPLTVTSAQKNPTAFYLCASSERGNTDTQYFGPGTRLTVL.

This clone was seen a handful of times. The rearrangement joins TRBV19 to TRBJ2-3; 7 bases are shared with TRBD2. Germline-derived CDR1 and CDR2 are LNHDA and SQIVND (reference sequence). The V gene end was trimmed by 3 bases and the J gene end by 5 bases; junction bases not matched to a gene: 2. This CDR3 comprises 13 residues. The CDR3 here is CASSMGGLDTQYF. The CDR3 DNA reads TGTGCCAGTAGTATGGGAGGGCTAGATACGCAGTATTTT.

There are a few counts of this clone. The chain uses TRBV5-1 and TRBJ1-4, with 7 bases aligning to TRBD1. Germline CDR1 and CDR2: SGHRS and YFSETQ. The CDR3 runs 16 residues. The trim removed 4 bases at V and 0 bases at J, leaving 6 bases unmatched. CDR3 loop: CASSPGQYSTNEKLFF. In nucleotides, the CDR3 is TGCGCCAGCAGCCCGGGACAGTACTCAACTAATGAAAAACTGTTTTTT.

The chain links TRBV24-1 to TRBJ1-1; 8 bases map to TRBD1. This CDR3 has 14 amino acids. CDR1 KGHDR and CDR2 SFDVKD come from the germline V gene. V trimming: 9 bases; J trimming: 2 bases; junction bases outside the gene matches: 7. The CDR3 reads CATVGTGSNTEAFF. CDR3 in DNA: TGTGCCACCGTCGGGACAGGTAGTAACACTGAAGCTTTCTTT.

The V gene is TRBV18, the J gene TRBJ1-5; unclear D gene. Trimming shortened V by 6 bases and J by 0 bases, and 6 bases separated the two germline ends. Germline V gives CDR1 KGHSH, CDR2 LQKENI. CDR3 length: 13 amino acids. This CDR3 reads CASSPISNQPQHF. The CDR3 DNA follows: TGTGCCAGCTCCCCCATTAGCAATCAGCCCCAGCATTTT.

CDR3 bases: TGTGCCAGCAGCTTAGTTCACGGGACAGGGATTGAAAAACTGTTTTTT. Translated, it gives CASSLVHGTGIEKLFF. The chain couples TRBV7-6 to TRBJ1-4, with 9 bases matching TRBD1. The CDR3 covers 16 residues. Germline values: CDR1 SGHVS, CDR2 FNYEAQ. After removal of 1 base from V and 7 bases from J, the junction contained 7 bases not matched to a gene.

The V gene is TRBV7-3, the J gene TRBJ2-3; TRBD2 agrees at 7 bases. With 1 base clipped from V and 2 bases from J, the junction kept 6 bases outside the gene matches. This CDR3 is 16 amino acids long. Germline V gene data show CDR1 as SGHTA and CDR2 as FQGTGA. CDR3 in amino acids: CASSLKAGRYTDTQYF. CDR3 in DNA: TGTGCCAGCAGCTTAAAAGCGGGGAGATACACAGATACGCAGTATTTT.

The chain links TRBV6-5 to TRBJ1-1, with D tentatively TRBD1 (6 bases). V shed 4 bases and J shed 3 bases, with 12 bases lying between them. The CDR3 has 14 residues. CDR1 and CDR2 (germline): MNHEY, SVGAGI. CDR3 loop: CASSSQGSYTEAFF. For the CDR3, the DNA is TGTGCCAGCAGTTCCCAGGGGTCGTACACTGAAGCTTTCTTT.

This chain links TRBV28 with TRBJ1-2; the match to TRBD1 covers 7 bases. The germline V gene has CDR1 MDHEN and CDR2 SYDVKM. This CDR3 comprises 13 residues. Germline trimming cut 7 bases from V and 10 bases from J; bases unmatched to any gene: 12. The CDR3 here is CASTRRQGRDYTF. CDR3 nucleotide sequence: TGTGCCAGCACTCGCCGACAGGGTCGCGACTACACCTTC.

This chain connects TRBV6-5 to TRBJ1-1; 8 bases match TRBD1. With V trimmed by 6 bases and J by 1 base, 4 bases remained unmatched. Germline CDR1 is MNHEY and CDR2 is SVGAGI. The CDR3 is 14 amino acids. The CDR3 loop reads CASRIQGENTEAFF. The CDR3, as DNA: TGTGCCAGCAGAATACAGGGGGAGAACACTGAAGCTTTCTTT.

This rearrangement joins TRBV5-4 to TRBJ2-1, with D tentatively TRBD2 (7 bases). CDR1 is SGHNT, CDR2 YYREEE, per germline (reference sequence). The V end was cut by 4 bases, the J end by 10 bases, with 9 bases between. The CDR3 covers 11 residues. The CDR3 region has the DNA TGTGCCAGCAGCCCGGGGGGCGAGCAGTTCTTC. Protein: CASSPGGEQFF. The whole variable domain, filled in from reference TRBV5-4 and TRBJ2-1, reads ETGVTQSPTHLIKTRGQQVTLRCSSQSGHNTVSWYQQALGQGPQFIFQYYREEENGRGNFPPRFSGLQFPNYSSELNVNALELDDSALYLCASSPGGEQFFGPGTRLTVL.

The gene calls are TRBV5-4 and TRBJ1-5, with 8 bases fitting TRBD1. Germline CDR1 is SGHNT and CDR2 is YYREEE (reference sequence). Trimming at V came to 2 bases and at J to 4 bases, leaving 2 bases not matched to a gene. The CDR3 runs to 14 residues. CDR3 sequence (DNA): TGTGCCAGCAGCTTAGGGGACAGGAATCAGCCCCAGCATTTT. Its protein product is CASSLGDRNQPQHF.

Turning to this clone: A read error may explain this, as a much larger clone is one base away. The chain couples TRBV12-3 or TRBV12-4 to TRBJ1-1; D might be TRBD1 (6 bases). Deletions cut 6 bases from V and 2 bases from J, with 10 bases between. The CDR3 is made up of 13 amino acids. DNA of the CDR3: TGTGCCAGCAGCGAACAGGGAAACACTGAAGCTTTCTTT. Translation: CASSEQGNTEAFF.

This sequence joins TRBV3-1 (or the pseudogene TRBV3-2) and TRBJ2-3, with 12 bases that match TRBD2. This CDR3 is 18 amino acids long. The ends lost 6 bases at V and 6 bases at J; junction bases unmatched: 16. Germline loops: CDR1 LGHDT, CDR2 YNNKEL (reference sequence). In DNA, the CDR3 is TGTGCCAGCAGAAAGGGGGAGACTAGCGGGGGCCTGCGGGATACGCAGTATTTT. Translating gives CASRKGETSGGLRDTQYF.